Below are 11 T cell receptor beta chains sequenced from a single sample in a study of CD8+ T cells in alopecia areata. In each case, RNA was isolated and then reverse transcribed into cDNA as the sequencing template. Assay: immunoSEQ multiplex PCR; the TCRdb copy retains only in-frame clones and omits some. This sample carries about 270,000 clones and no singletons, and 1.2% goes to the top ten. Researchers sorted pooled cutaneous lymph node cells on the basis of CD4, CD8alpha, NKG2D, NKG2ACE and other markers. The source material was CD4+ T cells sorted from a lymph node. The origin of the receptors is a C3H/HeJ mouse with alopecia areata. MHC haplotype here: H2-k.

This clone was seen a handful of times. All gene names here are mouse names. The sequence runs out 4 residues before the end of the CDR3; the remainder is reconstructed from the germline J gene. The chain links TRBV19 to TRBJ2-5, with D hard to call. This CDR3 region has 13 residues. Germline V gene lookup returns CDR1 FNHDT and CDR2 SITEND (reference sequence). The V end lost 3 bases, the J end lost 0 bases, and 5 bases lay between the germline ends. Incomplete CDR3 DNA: TGTGCCAGCAGTAACAGAAACCAAGAC. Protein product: CASSNRNQD. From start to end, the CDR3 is CASSNRNQDTQYF.

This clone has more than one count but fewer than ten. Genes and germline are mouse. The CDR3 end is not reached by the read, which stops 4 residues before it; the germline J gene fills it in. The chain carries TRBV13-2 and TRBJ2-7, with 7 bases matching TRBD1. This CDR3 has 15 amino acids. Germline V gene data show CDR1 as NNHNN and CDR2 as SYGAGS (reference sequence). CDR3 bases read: TGTGCCAGCGGTGAAGTCCCGGGACAGAAATAT. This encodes CASGEVPGQKY. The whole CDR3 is CASGEVPGQKYEQYF.

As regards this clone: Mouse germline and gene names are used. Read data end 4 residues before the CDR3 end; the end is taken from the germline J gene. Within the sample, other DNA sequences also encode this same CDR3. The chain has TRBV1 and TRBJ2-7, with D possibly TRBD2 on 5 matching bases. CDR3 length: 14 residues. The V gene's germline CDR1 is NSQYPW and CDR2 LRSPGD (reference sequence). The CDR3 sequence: CTCSADPWGDEQYF. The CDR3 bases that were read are TGCACCTGCAGTGCAGATCCGTGGGGAGAT.

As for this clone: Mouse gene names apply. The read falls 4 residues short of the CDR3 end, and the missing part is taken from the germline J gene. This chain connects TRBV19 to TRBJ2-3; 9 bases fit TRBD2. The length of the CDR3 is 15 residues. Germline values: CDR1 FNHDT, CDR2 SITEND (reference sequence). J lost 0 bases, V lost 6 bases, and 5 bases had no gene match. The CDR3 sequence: CASKTGGTSAETLYF. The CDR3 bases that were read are TGTGCCAGCAAGACTGGGGGAACTAGTGCAGAA.

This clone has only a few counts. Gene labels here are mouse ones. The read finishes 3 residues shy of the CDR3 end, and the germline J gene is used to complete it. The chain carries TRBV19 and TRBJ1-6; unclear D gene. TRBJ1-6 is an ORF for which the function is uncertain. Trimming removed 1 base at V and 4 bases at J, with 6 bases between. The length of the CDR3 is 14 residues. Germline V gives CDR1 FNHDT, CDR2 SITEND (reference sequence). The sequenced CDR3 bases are TGTGCCAGCAGTATAAGCCAGTATAATTCGCCC. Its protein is CASSISQYNSP. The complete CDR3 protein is CASSISQYNSPLYF.

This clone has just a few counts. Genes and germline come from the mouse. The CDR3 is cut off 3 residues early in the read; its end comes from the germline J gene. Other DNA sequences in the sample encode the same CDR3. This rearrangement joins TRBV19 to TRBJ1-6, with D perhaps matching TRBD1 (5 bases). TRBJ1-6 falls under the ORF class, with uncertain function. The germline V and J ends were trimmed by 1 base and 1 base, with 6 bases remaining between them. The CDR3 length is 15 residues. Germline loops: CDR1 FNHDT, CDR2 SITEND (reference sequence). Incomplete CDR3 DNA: TGTGCCAGCAGTATACAGGGCTCCTATAATTCGCCC. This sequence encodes CASSIQGSYNSP. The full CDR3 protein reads CASSIQGSYNSPLYF.

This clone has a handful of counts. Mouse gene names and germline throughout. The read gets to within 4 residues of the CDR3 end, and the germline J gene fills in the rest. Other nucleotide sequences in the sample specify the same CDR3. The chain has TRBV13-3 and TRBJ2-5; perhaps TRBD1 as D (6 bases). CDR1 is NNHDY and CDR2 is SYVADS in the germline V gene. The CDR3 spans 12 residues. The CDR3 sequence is CASSDQGDTQYF. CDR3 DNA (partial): TGTGCCAGCAGTGACCAGGGGGAC.

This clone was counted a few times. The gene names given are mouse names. This chain's CDR3 is CTCSAAGAEDTQYF. The covered CDR3 bases are TGCACCTGCAGTGCAGCTGGGGCAGAGGAC. The chain links TRBV1 to TRBJ2-5; possible D gene TRBD2, 6 bases. The CDR3 extends 4 residues past the end of the read, so its final part is completed from the germline J gene. Looked up from germline, CDR1 is NSQYPW and CDR2 is LRSPGD (reference sequence). The length of the CDR3 is 14 residues.

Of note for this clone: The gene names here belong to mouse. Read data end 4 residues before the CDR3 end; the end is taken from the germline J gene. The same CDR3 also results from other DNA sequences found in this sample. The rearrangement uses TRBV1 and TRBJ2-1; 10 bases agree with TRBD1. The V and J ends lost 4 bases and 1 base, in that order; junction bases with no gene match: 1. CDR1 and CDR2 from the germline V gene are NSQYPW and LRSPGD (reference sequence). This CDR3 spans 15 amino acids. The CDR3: CTCSGTGGNYAEQFF. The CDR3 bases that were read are TGCACCTGCAGTGGGACAGGGGGGAACTATGCT.

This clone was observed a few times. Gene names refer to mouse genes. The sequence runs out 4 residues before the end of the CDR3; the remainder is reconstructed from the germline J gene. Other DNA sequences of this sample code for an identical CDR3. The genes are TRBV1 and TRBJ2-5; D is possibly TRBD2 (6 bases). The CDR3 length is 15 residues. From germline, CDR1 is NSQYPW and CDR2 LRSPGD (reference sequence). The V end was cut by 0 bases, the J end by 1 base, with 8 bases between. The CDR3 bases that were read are TGCACCTGCAGTGCAGACTGGGGTGACCAAGAC. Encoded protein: CTCSADWGDQD. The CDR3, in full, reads CTCSADWGDQDTQYF.

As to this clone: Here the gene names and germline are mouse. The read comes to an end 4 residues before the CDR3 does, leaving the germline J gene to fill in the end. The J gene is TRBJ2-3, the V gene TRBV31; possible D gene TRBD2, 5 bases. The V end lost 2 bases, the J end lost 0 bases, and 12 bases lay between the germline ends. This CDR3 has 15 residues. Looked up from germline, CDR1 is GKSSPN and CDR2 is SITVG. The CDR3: CAWSSTTASAETLYF. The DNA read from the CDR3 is TGTGCCTGGAGTTCTACGACTGCTAGTGCAGAA.